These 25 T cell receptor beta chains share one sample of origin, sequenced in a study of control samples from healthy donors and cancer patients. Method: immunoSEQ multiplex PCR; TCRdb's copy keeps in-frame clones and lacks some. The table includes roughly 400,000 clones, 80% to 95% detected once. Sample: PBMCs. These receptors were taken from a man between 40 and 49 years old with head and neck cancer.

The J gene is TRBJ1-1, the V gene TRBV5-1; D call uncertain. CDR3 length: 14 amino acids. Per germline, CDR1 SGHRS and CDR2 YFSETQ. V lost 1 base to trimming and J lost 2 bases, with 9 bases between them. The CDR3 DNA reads TGCGCCAGCAGCTTGTCGCAGGTCAACACTGAAGCTTTCTTT. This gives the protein CASSLSQVNTEAFF.

The CDR3 loop reads CASRPGPTTDTQYF. Written as DNA, the CDR3 is TGCGCCAGCAGACCCGGACCCACAACTGATACGCAGTATTTT. J is TRBJ2-3 and V is TRBV5-1; D gene uncertain. The germline gives CDR1 SGHRS, CDR2 YFSETQ. V shed 5 bases and J shed 6 bases, with 16 bases lying between them. The CDR3 is 14 residues long.

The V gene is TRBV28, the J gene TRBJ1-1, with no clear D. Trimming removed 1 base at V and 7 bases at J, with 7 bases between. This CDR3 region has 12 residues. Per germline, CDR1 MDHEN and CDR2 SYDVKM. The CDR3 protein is CASSLSRVEAFF. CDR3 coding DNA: TGTGCCAGCAGTTTATCACGGGTTGAAGCTTTCTTT.

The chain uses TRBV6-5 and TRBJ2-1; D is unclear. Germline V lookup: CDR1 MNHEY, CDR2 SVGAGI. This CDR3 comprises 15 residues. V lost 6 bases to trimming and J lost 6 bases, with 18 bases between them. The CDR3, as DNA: TGTGCCAGCAGATACCCAGTCACCGAACCCAATGAGCAGTTCTTC. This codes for CASRYPVTEPNEQFF.

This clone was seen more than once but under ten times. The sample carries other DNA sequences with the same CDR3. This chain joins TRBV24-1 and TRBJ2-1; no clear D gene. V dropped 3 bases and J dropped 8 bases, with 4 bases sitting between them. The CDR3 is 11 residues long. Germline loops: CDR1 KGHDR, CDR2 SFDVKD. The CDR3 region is CATSDGDEQFF. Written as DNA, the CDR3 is TGTGCCACCAGTGATGGCGATGAGCAGTTCTTC.

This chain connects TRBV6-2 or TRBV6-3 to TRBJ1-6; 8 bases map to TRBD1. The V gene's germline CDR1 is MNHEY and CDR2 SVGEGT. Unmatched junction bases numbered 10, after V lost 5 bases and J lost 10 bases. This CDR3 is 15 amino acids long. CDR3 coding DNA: TGTGCCAGCAGTCAACACGGGACAGGTACCTCACCCCTCCACTTT. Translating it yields CASSQHGTGTSPLHF.

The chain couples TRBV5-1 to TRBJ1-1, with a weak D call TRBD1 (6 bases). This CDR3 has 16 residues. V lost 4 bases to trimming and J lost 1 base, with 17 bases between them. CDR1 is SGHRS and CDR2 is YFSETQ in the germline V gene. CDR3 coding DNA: TGCGCCAGCAGCGTGACAGGTAGAACACCGAACACTGAAGCTTTCTTT. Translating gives CASSVTGRTPNTEAFF. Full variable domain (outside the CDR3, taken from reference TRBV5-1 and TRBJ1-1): KAGVTQTPRYLIKTRGQQVTLSCSPISGHRSVSWYQQTPGQGLQFLFEYFSETQRNKGNFPGRFSGRQFSNSRSEMNVSTLELGDSALYLCASSVTGRTPNTEAFFGQGTRLTVV.

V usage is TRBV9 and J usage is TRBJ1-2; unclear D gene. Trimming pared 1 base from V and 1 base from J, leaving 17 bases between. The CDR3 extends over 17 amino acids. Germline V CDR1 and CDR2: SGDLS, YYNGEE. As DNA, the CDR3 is TGTGCCAGCAGCGTAAACCCCCGGCCGGCTTTTAACTATGGCTACACCTTC. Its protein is CASSVNPRPAFNYGYTF.

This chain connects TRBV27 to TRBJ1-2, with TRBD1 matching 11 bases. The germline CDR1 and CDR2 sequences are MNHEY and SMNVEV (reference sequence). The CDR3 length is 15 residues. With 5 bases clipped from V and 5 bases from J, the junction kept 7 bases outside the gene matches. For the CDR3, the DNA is TGTGCCAGCAGTCCTGGACAGGGGGCTGGTTATGGCTACACCTTC. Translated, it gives CASSPGQGAGYGYTF.

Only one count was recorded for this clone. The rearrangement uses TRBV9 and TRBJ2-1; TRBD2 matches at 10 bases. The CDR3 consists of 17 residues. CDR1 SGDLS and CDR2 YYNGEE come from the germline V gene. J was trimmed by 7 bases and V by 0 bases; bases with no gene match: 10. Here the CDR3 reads CASSVAASGSHGNEQFF. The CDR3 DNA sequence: TGTGCCAGCAGCGTAGCTGCTAGCGGGAGCCATGGGAATGAGCAGTTCTTC.

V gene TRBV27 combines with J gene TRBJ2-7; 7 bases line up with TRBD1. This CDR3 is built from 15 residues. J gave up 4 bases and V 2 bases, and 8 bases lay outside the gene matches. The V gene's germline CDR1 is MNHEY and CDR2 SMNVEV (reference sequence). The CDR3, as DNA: TGTGCCAGCAGTTTAATCGGGACAGCTACATACGAGCAGTACTTC. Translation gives CASSLIGTATYEQYF.

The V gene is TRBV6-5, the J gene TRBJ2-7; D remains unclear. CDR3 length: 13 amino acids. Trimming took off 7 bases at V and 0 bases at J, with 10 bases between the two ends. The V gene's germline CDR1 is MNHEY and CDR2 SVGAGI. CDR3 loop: CASKLGRSYEQYF. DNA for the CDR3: TGTGCCAGCAAATTGGGCCGCTCCTACGAGCAGTACTTC.

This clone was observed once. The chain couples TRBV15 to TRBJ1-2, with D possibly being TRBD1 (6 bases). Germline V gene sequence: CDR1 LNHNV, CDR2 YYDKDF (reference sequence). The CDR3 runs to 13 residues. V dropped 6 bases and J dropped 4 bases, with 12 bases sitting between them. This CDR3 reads CATSQGTPYGYTF. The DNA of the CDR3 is TGTGCCACCAGTCAGGGGACCCCCTATGGCTACACCTTC.

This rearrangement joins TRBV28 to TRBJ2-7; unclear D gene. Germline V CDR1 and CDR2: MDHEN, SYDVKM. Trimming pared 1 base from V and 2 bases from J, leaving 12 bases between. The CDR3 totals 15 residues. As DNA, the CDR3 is TGTGCCAGCAGTTTATTAAGTAGAAGCACCTACGAGCAGTACTTC. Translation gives CASSLLSRSTYEQYF. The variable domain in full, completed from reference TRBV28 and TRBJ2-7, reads DVKVTQSSRYLVKRTGEKVFLECVQDMDHENMFWYRQDPGLGLRLIYFSYDVKMKEKGDIPEGYSVSREKKERFSLILESASTNQTSMYLCASSLLSRSTYEQYFGPGTRLTVT.

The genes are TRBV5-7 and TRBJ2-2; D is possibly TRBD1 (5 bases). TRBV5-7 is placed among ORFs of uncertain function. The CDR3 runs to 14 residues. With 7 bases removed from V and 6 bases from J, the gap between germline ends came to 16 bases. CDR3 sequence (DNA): TGTGCCAGCGGTGGGGCTTACCTTCCCGGGGAGCTGTTTTTT. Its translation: CASGGAYLPGELFF.

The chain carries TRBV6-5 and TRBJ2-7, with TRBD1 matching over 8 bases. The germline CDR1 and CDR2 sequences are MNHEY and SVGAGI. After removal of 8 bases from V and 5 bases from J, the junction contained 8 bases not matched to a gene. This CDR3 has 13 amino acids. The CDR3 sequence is CASGWTGNHEQYF. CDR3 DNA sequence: TGTGCCAGCGGATGGACAGGGAACCACGAGCAGTACTTC.

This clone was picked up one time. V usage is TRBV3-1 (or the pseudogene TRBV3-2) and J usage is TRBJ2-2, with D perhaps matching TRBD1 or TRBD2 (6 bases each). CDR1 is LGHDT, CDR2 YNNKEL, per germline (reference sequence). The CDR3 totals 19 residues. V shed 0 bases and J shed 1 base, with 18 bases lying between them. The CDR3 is CASSQDLGTGGVNTGELFF. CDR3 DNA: TGTGCCAGCAGCCAAGATTTGGGGACCGGGGGCGTGAACACCGGGGAGCTGTTTTTT.

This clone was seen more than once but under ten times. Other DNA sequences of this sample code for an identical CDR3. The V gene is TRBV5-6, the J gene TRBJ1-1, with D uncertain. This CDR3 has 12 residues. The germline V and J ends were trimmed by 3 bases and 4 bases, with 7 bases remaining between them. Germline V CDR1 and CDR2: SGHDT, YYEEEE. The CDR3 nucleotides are TGTGCCAGCAGCTCTTGGGGCACTGAAGCTTTCTTT. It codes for CASSSWGTEAFF.

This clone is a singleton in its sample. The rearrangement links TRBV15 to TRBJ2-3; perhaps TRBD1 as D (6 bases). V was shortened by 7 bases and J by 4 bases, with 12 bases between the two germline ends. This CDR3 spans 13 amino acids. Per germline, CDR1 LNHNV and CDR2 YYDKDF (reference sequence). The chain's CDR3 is CATTTGWADTQYF. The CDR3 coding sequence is TGTGCCACCACCACAGGGTGGGCAGATACGCAGTATTTT.

CDR3 nucleotides: TGTGCCAGCAGCTTAAACGGGAGGTCTTTAGATACGCAGTATTTT. It is translated as CASSLNGRSLDTQYF. The chain recombines TRBV7-2 with TRBJ2-3, with TRBD2 matching over 7 bases. The CDR3 covers 15 residues. V trimming: 2 bases; J trimming: 5 bases; junction bases outside the gene matches: 7. Germline lookup yields CDR1 SGHTA and CDR2 FQGNSA.

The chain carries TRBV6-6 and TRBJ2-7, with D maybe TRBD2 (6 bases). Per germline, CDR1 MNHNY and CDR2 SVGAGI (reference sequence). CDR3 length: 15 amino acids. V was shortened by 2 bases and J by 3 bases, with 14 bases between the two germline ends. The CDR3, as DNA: TGTGCCAGCAGTTACGCGGCGGGACGGAACTACGAGCAGTACTTC. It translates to CASSYAAGRNYEQYF.

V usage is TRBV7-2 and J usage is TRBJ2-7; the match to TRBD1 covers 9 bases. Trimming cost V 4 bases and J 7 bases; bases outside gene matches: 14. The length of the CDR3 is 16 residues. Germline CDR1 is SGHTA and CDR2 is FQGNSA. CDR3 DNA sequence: TGTGCCAGCAGCTCGGACAGGGGATCGAAGGCGGTAGAGCAGTACTTC. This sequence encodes CASSSDRGSKAVEQYF.

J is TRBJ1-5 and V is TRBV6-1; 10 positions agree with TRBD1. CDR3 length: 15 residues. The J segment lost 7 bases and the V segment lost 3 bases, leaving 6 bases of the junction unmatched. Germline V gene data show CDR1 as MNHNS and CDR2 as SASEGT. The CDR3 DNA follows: TGTGCCAGCAGTGACGCGGGACAGGGGAGGCAGCCCCAGCATTTT. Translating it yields CASSDAGQGRQPQHF.

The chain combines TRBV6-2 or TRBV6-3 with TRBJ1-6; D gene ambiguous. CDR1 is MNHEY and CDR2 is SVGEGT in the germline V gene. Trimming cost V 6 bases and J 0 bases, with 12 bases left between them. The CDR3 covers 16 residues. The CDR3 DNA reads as TGTGCCAGCAGCCGCGTCGGGAGCTCCTATAATTCACCCCTCCACTTT. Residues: CASSRVGSSYNSPLHF.

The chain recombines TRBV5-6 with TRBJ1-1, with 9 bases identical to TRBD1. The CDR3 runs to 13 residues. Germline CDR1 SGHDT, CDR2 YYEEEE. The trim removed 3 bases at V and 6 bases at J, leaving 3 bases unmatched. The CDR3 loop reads CASSSDRGSEAFF. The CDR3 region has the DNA TGTGCCAGCAGCTCGGACAGGGGCTCTGAAGCTTTCTTT.